The 6 T cell receptor beta chains below come from one sample, sequenced in a study of blood T cell repertoires in COVID-19. Only in-frame clones appear in the TCRdb table, and some are missing; sequencing was by immunoSEQ multiplex PCR. The table includes roughly 150,000 clones, over 60% detected once. Sequencing was carried out using peripheral blood. Receptors were obtained from a man in his fifties or sixties with acute or convalescent COVID-19.

This clone was seen a few times. The V call is TRBV18, the J call TRBJ2-7; D unresolved. From germline, CDR1 is KGHSH and CDR2 LQKENI. V was trimmed by 2 bases and J by 5 bases, leaving 13 bases between them. The CDR3 is made up of 14 amino acids. The CDR3 sequence is CASSPFAGTDEQYF. In DNA form, the CDR3 reads TGTGCCAGCTCACCATTTGCAGGAACCGACGAGCAGTACTTC. The full variable domain, with the rest looked up from reference TRBV18 and TRBJ2-7, is NAGVMQNPRHLVRRRGQEARLRCSPMKGHSHVYWYRQLPEEGLKFMVYLQKENIIDESGMPKERFSAEFPKEGPSILRIQQVVRGDSAAYFCASSPFAGTDEQYFGPGTRLTVT.

CDR3 protein: CASSLLSGNTEAFF. The CDR3 DNA sequence: TGTGCCAGCAGCCTCCTTTCGGGTAACACTGAAGCTTTCTTT. The chain has TRBV7-2 and TRBJ1-1; D is unclear. Germline-derived CDR1 and CDR2 are SGHTA and FQGNSA. The CDR3 is made up of 14 amino acids. V was pared by 5 bases and J by 2 bases, with 12 bases between.

The genes are TRBV5-4 and TRBJ1-2, with D tentatively TRBD1 (6 bases). The V gene's germline CDR1 is SGHNT and CDR2 YYREEE (reference sequence). The V end was cut by 10 bases, the J end by 4 bases, with 20 bases between. The CDR3 contains 14 residues. CDR3 coding DNA: TGTGCCCAGACGAGGCGGGGGCAGAGCTATGGCTACACCTTC. Its protein is CAQTRRGQSYGYTF.

This clone appeared a single time. The chain recombines TRBV10-1 with TRBJ2-2; D perhaps matches TRBD1 (6 bases). The CDR3 is 15 amino acids. Germline V gives CDR1 WNHNN, CDR2 SYGVQD (reference sequence). V lost 2 bases to trimming and J lost 3 bases, with 10 bases between them. The CDR3 sequence: CASSEEGGYTGELFF. As DNA, the CDR3 is TGCGCCAGCAGTGAGGAAGGGGGTTACACCGGGGAGCTGTTTTTT.

The CDR3 here is CASSVEGGGSYEQYF. The CDR3 DNA sequence: TGTGCCAGCAGCGTAGAGGGAGGGGGCTCCTACGAGCAGTACTTC. V usage is TRBV9 and J usage is TRBJ2-7; tentatively, D is TRBD2 (7 bases). The germline V gene has CDR1 SGDLS and CDR2 YYNGEE. The V end lost 0 bases, the J end lost 0 bases, and 10 bases lay between the germline ends. This CDR3 region has 15 residues.

This chain uses TRBV27 with TRBJ2-1; 13 bases fit TRBD2. The germline V gene encodes CDR1 MNHEY and CDR2 SMNVEV (reference sequence). With V trimmed by 7 bases and J by 5 bases, 2 bases remained unmatched. The CDR3 loop spans 14 amino acids. The CDR3 reads CASTGLAGNNEQFF. CDR3 nucleotide sequence: TGTGCCAGCACGGGACTAGCGGGGAACAATGAGCAGTTCTTC.